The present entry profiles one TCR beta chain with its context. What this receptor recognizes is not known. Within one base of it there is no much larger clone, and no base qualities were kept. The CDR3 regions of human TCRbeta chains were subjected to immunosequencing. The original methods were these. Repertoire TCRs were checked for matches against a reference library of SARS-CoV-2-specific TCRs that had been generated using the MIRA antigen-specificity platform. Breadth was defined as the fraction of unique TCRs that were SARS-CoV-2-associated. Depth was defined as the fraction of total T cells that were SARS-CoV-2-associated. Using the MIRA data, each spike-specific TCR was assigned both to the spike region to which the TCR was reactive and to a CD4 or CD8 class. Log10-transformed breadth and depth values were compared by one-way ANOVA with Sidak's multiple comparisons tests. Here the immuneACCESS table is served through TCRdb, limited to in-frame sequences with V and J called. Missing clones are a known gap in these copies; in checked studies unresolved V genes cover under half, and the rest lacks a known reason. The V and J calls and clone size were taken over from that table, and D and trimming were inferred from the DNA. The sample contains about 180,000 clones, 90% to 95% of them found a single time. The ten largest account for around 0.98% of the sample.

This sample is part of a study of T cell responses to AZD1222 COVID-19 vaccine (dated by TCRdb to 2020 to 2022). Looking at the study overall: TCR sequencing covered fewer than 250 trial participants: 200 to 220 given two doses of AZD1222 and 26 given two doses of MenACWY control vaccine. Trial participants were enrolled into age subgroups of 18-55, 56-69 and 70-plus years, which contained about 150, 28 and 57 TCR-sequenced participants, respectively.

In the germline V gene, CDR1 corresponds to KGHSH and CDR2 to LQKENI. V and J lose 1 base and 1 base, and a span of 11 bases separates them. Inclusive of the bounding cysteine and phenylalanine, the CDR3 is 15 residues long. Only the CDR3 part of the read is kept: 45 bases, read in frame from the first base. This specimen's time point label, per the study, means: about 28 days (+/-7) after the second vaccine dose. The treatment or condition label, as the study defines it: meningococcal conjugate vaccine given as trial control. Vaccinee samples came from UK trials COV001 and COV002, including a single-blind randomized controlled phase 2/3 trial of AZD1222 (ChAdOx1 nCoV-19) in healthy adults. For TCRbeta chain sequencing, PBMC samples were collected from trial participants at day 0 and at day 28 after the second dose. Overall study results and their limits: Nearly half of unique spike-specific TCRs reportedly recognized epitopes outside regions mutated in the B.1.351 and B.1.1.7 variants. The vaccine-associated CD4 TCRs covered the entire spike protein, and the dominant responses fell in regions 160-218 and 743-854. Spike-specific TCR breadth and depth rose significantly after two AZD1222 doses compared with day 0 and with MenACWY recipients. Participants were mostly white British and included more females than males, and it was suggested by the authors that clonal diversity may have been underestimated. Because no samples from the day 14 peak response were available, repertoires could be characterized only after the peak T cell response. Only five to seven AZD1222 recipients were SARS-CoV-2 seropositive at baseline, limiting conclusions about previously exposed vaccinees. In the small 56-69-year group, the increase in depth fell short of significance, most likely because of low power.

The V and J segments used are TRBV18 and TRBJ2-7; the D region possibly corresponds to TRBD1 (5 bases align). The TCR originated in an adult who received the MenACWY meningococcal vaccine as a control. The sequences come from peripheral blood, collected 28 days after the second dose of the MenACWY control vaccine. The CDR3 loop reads CASSPQGQRSYEQYF. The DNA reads TGTGCCAGCTCACCACAGGGGCAGAGATCCTACGAGCAGTACTTC.